The 8 T cell receptor beta chains below were found in one sample sequenced in a study of STAT5B mutations in CD4+ large granular lymphocyte leukemia. Profiled with immunoSEQ multiplex PCR; TCRdb holds only in-frame clones, not every one. The data hold fewer than 50,000 clones, with approximately 86% observed a single time. The specimen sequenced was CD4+ T cells from blood buffy coats. All receptors derive from a human donor in good health.

This rearrangement joins TRBV10-3 to TRBJ1-5; no firm D call. Trimming cost V 3 bases and J 5 bases, with 14 bases left between them. The CDR3 extends over 15 amino acids. Germline lookup yields CDR1 ENHRY and CDR2 SYGVKD. The CDR3 spells CAISDEARDDQPQHF. DNA for the CDR3: TGTGCCATCAGTGATGAAGCTAGGGATGATCAGCCCCAGCATTTT.

The chain combines TRBV6-1 with TRBJ1-5; D not certain. V was cut by 0 bases and J by 1 base, with 4 bases left in between. Per the germline V gene, CDR1 is MNHNS and CDR2 is SASEGT. The CDR3 covers 14 residues. The CDR3 DNA reads as TGTGCCAGCAGTGAAGCGGGGAGCAATCAGCCCCAGCATTTT. Amino acid sequence: CASSEAGSNQPQHF.

The rearrangement uses TRBV10-3 and TRBJ1-1; 12 bases fit TRBD1. Trimming took 3 bases from V and 1 from J; bases not matched to a gene: 6. The CDR3 has 17 amino acids. Germline values: CDR1 ENHRY, CDR2 SYGVKD. CDR3 sequence (DNA): TGTGCCATCAGTGAATTCGGGACAGGGGGCCGGAACACTGAAGCTTTCTTT. As protein: CAISEFGTGGRNTEAFF.

V gene TRBV7-9 combines with J gene TRBJ2-1; 7 bases are shared with TRBD2. The CDR3 has 17 amino acids. The V gene end was trimmed by 4 bases and the J gene end by 4 bases; junction bases not matched to a gene: 13. Germline loops: CDR1 SEHNR, CDR2 FQNEAQ (reference sequence). In DNA, the CDR3 is TGTGCCAGCAGCTCGACCGGAGGCGGGAGCGGGTACAATGAGCAGTTCTTC. Its translation: CASSSTGGGSGYNEQFF. The entire variable domain, with the rest obtained from reference TRBV7-9 and TRBJ2-1, is as follows: DTGVSQNPRHKITKRGQNVTFRCDPISEHNRLYWYRQTLGQGPEFLTYFQNEAQLEKSRLLSDRFSAERPKGSFSTLEIQRTEQGDSAMYLCASSSTGGGSGYNEQFFGPGTRLTVL.

This clone was observed a few times. The chain has TRBV2 and TRBJ1-5; no reliable D call. Germline values: CDR1 SNHLY, CDR2 FYNNEI. The CDR3 has 15 amino acids. V was shortened by 1 base and J by 7 bases, with 14 bases between the two germline ends. The CDR3 loop is CASSEGQVDGQPQHF. DNA for the CDR3: TGTGCCAGCAGTGAAGGTCAGGTCGATGGGCAGCCCCAGCATTTT.

The gene calls are TRBV2 and TRBJ1-1; D is unclear. The CDR3 runs to 13 residues. Trimming shortened V by 6 bases and J by 4 bases, and 12 bases separated the two germline ends. Germline V gives CDR1 SNHLY, CDR2 FYNNEI. CDR3 sequence: CASRGRRSTEAFF. The CDR3 coding sequence is TGTGCCAGCAGGGGGAGGAGAAGCACTGAAGCTTTCTTT.

The genes are TRBV7-9 and TRBJ2-1; 15 positions agree with TRBD2. J lost 0 bases, V lost 5 bases, and 8 bases had no gene match. From germline, CDR1 is SEHNR and CDR2 FQNEAQ (reference sequence). This CDR3 is built from 19 residues. CDR3 coding DNA: TGTGCCAGCAGCCCTCCCGGGACTAGCGGGAGGAGCTCCTACAATGAGCAGTTCTTC. Translated: CASSPPGTSGRSSYNEQFF.

The genes are TRBV2 and TRBJ1-2; possible D gene TRBD1, 5 bases. V lost 6 bases and J 4 bases, leaving 12 bases between the germline ends. The CDR3 has 13 residues. Looked up from germline, CDR1 is SNHLY and CDR2 is FYNNEI. CDR3: CASSYLGGYGYTF. Here the CDR3 DNA reads TGTGCCAGCAGCTACCTGGGGGGCTATGGCTACACCTTC.